The 7 T cell receptor beta chains below come from one sample, sequenced in a study of shared clonotypes between healthy human individuals. Clones were sequenced by immunoSEQ multiplex PCR, and TCRdb holds only the in-frame ones, with some missing. The data hold 2.5 million or so clones, with around 94% observed a single time. The sample was naive CD4+ T cells sorted from blood. Stated subset: CD45RA+ positively selected. These receptors were taken from a young man in good health.

With respect to this clone: A junction end diverges from the germline sequence, so it may reflect a read error. CDR3 loop: CASSRRTSGGSSEQYF. The CDR3 DNA is TGCGCCAGCAGCCGCCGGACTAGCGGGGGGTCCTCCGAGCAGTACTTC. V gene TRBV5-1 combines with J gene TRBJ2-7, with 14 positions matching TRBD2. Per the germline V gene, CDR1 is SGHRS and CDR2 is YFSETQ. The CDR3 runs to 16 residues.

This sequence joins TRBV9 and TRBJ2-1, with 12 nucleotides matching TRBD2. The CDR3 runs to 17 residues. The germline V gene has CDR1 SGDLS and CDR2 YYNGEE. V was clipped by 3 bases and J by 6 bases; unmatched bases: 10. CDR3 bases: TGTGCCAGCAGCGAGGGGACGGGACTAGCGGGCCGCAATGAGCAGTTCTTC. This translates into CASSEGTGLAGRNEQFF.

V is TRBV6-1 and J is TRBJ1-5; D ambiguous. The CDR3 is 14 amino acids. Between the trimmed V and J ends, which lost 4 bases and 2 bases, there was a span of 9 bases. Germline CDR1 is MNHNS and CDR2 is SASEGT. The CDR3 DNA sequence: TGTGCCAGCAGTGCTGGTTCGGGCAATCAGCCCCAGCATTTT. Protein: CASSAGSGNQPQHF.

The chain has TRBV6-5 and TRBJ1-5; 7 bases match TRBD1. The CDR3 consists of 15 residues. The germline gives CDR1 MNHEY, CDR2 SVGAGI. V shed 6 bases, J shed 6 bases, and the junction held 11 bases outside the gene matches. CDR3 residues: CASRLDRFGFQPQHF. In DNA, the CDR3 is TGTGCCAGCAGGTTGGACAGGTTTGGCTTTCAGCCCCAGCATTTT.

The V call is TRBV10-1, the J call TRBJ2-3; D tentatively fits TRBD1 or TRBD2 (6 bases each). V was cut by 0 bases and J by 2 bases, with 12 bases left in between. Germline assignment: CDR1 WNHNN and CDR2 SYGVQD (reference sequence). CDR3 length: 16 residues. CDR3 in amino acids: CASSESTWGATDTQYF. As DNA, the CDR3 is TGCGCCAGCAGTGAGTCGACTTGGGGGGCCACAGATACGCAGTATTTT.

The rearrangement links TRBV9 to TRBJ2-3, with TRBD2 identical over 13 bases. The germline V gene encodes CDR1 SGDLS and CDR2 YYNGEE. The junction had 8 bases not matched to a gene; V was cut back by 0 bases and J by 4 bases. CDR3 length equals 18 residues. This CDR3 reads CASSVAPRTSGSADTQYF. The CDR3, as DNA: TGTGCCAGCAGCGTAGCTCCCAGGACTAGCGGGAGTGCAGATACGCAGTATTTT.

Here the CDR3 DNA reads TGTGCCAGCAGCCCCGAGGGCGATACGCAGTATTTT. It specifies CASSPEGDTQYF. The chain combines TRBV5-4 with TRBJ2-3, with D perhaps matching TRBD2 (5 bases). V shed 4 bases and J shed 6 bases, with 9 bases lying between them. CDR1 is SGHNT, CDR2 YYREEE, per germline (reference sequence). CDR3 length: 12 amino acids. Variable domain in full (rest from reference TRBV5-4 and TRBJ2-3): ETGVTQSPTHLIKTRGQQVTLRCSSQSGHNTVSWYQQALGQGPQFIFQYYREEENGRGNFPPRFSGLQFPNYSSELNVNALELDDSALYLCASSPEGDTQYFGPGTRLTVL.